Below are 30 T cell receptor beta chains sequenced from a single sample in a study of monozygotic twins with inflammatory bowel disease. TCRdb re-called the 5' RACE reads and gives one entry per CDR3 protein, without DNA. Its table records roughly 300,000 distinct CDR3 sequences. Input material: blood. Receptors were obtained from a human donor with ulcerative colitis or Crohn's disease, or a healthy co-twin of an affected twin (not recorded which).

The CDR3 here is CSAPVGGKSYEQYF. This chain connects TRBV20-1 to TRBJ2-7; as DNA is missing, the TRBD1 call by TCRdb cannot be tested. Germline loops: CDR1 DFQATT, CDR2 SNEGSKA (reference sequence). CDR3 length: 14 residues.

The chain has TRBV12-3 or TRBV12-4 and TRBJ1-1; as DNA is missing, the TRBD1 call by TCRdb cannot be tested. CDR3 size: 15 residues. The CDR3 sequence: CASSFSSRGDTEAFF.

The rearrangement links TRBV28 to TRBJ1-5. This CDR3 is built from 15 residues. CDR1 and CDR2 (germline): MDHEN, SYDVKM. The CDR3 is CASSLGQYSNQPQHF. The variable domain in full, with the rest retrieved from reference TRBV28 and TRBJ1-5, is DVKVTQSSRYLVKRTGEKVFLECVQDMDHENMFWYRQDPGLGLRLIYFSYDVKMKEKGDIPEGYSVSREKKERFSLILESASTNQTSMYLCASSLGQYSNQPQHFGDGTRLSIL.

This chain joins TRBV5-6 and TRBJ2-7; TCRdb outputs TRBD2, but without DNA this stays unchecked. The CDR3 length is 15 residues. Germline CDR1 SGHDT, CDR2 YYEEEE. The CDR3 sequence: CASSLEGPGSYEQYF.

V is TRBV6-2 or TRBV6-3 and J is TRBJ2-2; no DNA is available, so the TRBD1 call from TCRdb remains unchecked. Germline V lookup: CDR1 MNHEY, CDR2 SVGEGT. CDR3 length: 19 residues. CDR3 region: CASSYSSKRDRSRPGELFF.

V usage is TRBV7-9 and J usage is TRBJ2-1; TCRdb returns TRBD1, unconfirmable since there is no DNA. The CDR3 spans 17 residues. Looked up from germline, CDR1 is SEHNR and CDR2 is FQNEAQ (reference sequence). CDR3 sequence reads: CASSNPLGGVMGNEQFF.

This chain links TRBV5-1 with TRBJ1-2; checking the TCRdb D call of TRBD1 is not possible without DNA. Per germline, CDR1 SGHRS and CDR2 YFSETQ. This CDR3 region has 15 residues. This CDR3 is CASSSGSRAVYGYTF. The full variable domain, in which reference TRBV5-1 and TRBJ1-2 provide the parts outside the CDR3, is KAGVTQTPRYLIKTRGQQVTLSCSPISGHRSVSWYQQTPGQGLQFLFEYFSETQRNKGNFPGRFSGRQFSNSRSEMNVSTLELGDSALYLCASSSGSRAVYGYTFGSGTRLTVV.

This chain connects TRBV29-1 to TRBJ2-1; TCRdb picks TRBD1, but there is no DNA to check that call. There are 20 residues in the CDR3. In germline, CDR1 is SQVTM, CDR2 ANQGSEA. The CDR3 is CSVVIGQGKILASSYNEQFF.

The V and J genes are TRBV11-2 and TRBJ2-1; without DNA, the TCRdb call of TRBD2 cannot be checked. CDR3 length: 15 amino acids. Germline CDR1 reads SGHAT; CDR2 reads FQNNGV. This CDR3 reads CASSDLADSYNEQFF.

CDR3 sequence reads: CASDQGSGRVYEQYF. The genes are TRBV2 and TRBJ2-7; TCRdb's D call of TRBD2 is untestable without DNA. CDR3 length equals 15 residues. Germline V gives CDR1 SNHLY, CDR2 FYNNEI.

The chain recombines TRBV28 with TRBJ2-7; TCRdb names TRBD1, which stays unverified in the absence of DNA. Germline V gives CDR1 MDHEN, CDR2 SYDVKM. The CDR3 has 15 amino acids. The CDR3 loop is CASSAGTGNSYEQYF.

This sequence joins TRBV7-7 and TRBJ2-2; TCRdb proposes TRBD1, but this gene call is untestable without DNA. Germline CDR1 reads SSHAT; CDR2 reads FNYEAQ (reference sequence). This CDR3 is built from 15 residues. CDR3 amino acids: CASSPLTGYTGELFF.

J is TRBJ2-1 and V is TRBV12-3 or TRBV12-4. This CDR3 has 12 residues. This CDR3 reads CASRRLYNEQSF.

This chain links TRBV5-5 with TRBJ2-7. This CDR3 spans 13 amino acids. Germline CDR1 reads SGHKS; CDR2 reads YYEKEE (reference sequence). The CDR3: CASSLPGPYEQYF.

The CDR3 here is CASSRGPGINTEAFF. This sequence joins TRBV4-3 and TRBJ1-1; the TCRdb D gene call, TRBD1, has no DNA to confirm it. The CDR3 consists of 15 residues. Germline V lookup: CDR1 LGHNA, CDR2 YSLEER.

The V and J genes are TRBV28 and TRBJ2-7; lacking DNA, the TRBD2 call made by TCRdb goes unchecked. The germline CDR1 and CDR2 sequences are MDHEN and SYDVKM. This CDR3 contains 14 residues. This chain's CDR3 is CASTVSSGLYEQYF.

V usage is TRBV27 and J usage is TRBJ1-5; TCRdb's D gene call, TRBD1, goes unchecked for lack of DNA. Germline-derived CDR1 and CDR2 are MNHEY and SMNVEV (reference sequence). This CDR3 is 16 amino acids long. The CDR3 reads CASSPDRVQGNQPQHF.

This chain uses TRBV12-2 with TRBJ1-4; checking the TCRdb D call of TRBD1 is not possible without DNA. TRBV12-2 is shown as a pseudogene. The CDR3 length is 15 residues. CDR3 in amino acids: CASRLRDMGNEKLFF.

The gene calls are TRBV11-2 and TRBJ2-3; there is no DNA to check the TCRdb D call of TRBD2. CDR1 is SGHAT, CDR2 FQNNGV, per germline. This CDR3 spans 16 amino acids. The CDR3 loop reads CASSSSGGRVTDTQYF.

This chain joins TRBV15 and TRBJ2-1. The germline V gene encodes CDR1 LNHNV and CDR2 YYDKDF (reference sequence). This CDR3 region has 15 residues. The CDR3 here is CATSRDPRSNNEQFF.

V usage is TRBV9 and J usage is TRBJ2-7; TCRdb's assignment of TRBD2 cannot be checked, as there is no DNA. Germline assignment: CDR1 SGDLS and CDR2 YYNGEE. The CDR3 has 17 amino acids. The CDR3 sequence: CASSTEGVKAGANEQYF.

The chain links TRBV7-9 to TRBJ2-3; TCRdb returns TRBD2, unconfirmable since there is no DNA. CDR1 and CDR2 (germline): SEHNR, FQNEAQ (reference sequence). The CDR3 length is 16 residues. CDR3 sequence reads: CASSLWGSGRLDTQYF.

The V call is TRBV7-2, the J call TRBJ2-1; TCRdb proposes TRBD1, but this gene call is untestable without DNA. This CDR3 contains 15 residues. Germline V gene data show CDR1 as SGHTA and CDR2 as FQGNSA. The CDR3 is CASNNRGGQYNEQFF. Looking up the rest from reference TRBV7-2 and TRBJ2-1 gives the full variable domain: GAGVSQSPSNKVTEKGKDVELRCDPISGHTALYWYRQSLGQGLEFLIYFQGNSAPDKSGLPSDRFSAERTGGSVSTLTIQRTQQEDSAVYLCASNNRGGQYNEQFFGPGTRLTVL.

The CDR3 sequence is CASSLTEANYGYTF. This chain joins TRBV5-1 and TRBJ1-2. The CDR3 has 14 amino acids. Germline loops: CDR1 SGHRS, CDR2 YFSETQ. Filled out from reference TRBV5-1 and TRBJ1-2, the complete variable domain reads KAGVTQTPRYLIKTRGQQVTLSCSPISGHRSVSWYQQTPGQGLQFLFEYFSETQRNKGNFPGRFSGRQFSNSRSEMNVSTLELGDSALYLCASSLTEANYGYTFGSGTRLTVV.

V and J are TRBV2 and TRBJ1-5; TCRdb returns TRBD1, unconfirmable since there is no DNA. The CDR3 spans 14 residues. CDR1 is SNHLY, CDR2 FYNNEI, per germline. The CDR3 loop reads CASRLDSSNQPQHF.

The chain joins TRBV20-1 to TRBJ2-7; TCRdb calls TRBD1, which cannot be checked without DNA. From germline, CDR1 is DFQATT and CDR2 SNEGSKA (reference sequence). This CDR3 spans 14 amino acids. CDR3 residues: CSARDVGGVYEQYF.

CDR3 in amino acids: CASSQIAGGYNEQFF. The gene calls are TRBV3-1 and TRBJ2-1; TCRdb calls TRBD2, which cannot be checked without DNA. This CDR3 is 15 amino acids long. Germline-derived CDR1 and CDR2 are LGHDT and YNNKEL (reference sequence).

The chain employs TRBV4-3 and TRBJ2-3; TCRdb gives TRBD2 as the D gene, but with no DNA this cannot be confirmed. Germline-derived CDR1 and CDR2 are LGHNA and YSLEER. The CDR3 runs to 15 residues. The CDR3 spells CASSQDTRVTDTQYF.

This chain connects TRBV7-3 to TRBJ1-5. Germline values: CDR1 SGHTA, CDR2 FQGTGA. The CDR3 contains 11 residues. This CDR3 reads CASSVVQPQHF.

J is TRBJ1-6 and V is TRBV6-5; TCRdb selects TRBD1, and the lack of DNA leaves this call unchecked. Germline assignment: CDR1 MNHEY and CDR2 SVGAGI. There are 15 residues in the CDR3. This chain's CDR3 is CASSSDDRDNSPLHF.